The subject of this entry is one TCR beta chain. The antigen is undetermined. This sample is part of a study of T cell responses to AZD1222 COVID-19 vaccine. Regarding the study as a whole: Regions 160-218 and 743-854 held dominance among vaccine-associated CD4 TCRs, which spanned spike. Donors were chiefly white British, with a greater number of females, and clonal diversity was perhaps underestimated. Among those given AZD1222, only six were seropositive at baseline. None of the repertoires were sampled until the peak T cell response had passed.

This CDR3 contains 14 residues. Germline V CDR1 and CDR2: SNHLY, FYNNEI. The V end was cut by 5 bases, the J end by 2 bases, with 10 bases between. TCRdb's table, derived via immunoSEQ multiplex PCR, lists solely in-frame clones and lacks some. The sample carries about 270,000 clones, 94% recorded once. Specimen: peripheral blood, collected 28 days after the second AZD1222 dose. The chain joins TRBV2 to TRBJ2-1; tentatively, D is TRBD2 (6 bases). The TCR sequence derives from an adult who received the AZD1222 COVID-19 vaccine. The CDR3 region has the DNA TGTGCCAGCAGTACCGGGGGAGCCTACAATGAGCAGTTCTTC. It yields the protein CASSTGGAYNEQFF.